This T cell receptor (beta chain) emerged from a study of cytomegalovirus exposure and HLA in healthy donors (TCRdb year 2017). About the investigation overall: An earlier analysis of approximately 640 of the donors reported 250 to 300 Gb of sequence data and some 120 million unique TCR beta sequences from some 180 million T cells. An early release that covered fewer than 750 HLA-typed donors contained about 300 gigabases of sequencing data and approximately 85 million unique TCR sequences. Of the roughly 400 genotyped donors, approximately 80% fell in the genetic ancestry cluster associated with self-reported Caucasian donors. The aim of the study was to test whether cataloging public T cell receptors could identify signatures of past pathogen exposure. The study profiled the T cell repertoires of about 640 subjects by immunosequencing and related them to cytomegalovirus serostatus. In addition to the first cohort of 650 to 750 subjects, a separate validation cohort of over 90 different subjects was used. To predict cytomegalovirus infection status, the study combined high-throughput TCR immunosequencing, statistical association of individual TCRs with disease status, and machine learning. In a later analysis, previously published TCR beta repertoires from about 670 donors were re-analyzed and high-resolution HLA genotyping was added so that TCR occurrence patterns could be studied. In the later analysis, no new phenotypic data were used to find candidate immune exposures; instead, reliance was placed on TCR beta sequences and their occurrence across donors. To decide whether each TCR beta V gene segment behaved as functional or pseudogenic, an earlier analysis of some 600 of the donors relied on high-throughput TCR beta sequencing. Donor age, sex, ethnicity and CMV serostatus were compiled alongside the repertoire data. A later genetic analysis used genome-wide SNP genotypes for about three fifths of the 666 donors, treating that subset as a discovery cohort. All discovery cohort repertoires had been generated on a single sequencing platform. Both class I and class II loci were covered by HLA typing, at four-digit resolution. Typing coverage differed by locus: A, B, C, DRB1 and DQB1 were typed in roughly 620-630 donors, DQA1 in 500 to 550, DPA1 in some 600, and DPB1 in about 450. Five DR-DQ haplotypes were treated as single units for association and clustering because of strong linkage in the cohort. Across around 400 genotyped donors of the cohort, an average of approximately 220,000 unique TCR beta nucleotide sequences per donor were sequenced, and 15% to 20% of those sequences were non-productive.

This clone was seen a few times. The target of this receptor is not known. Per-base qualities were not stored, and no clone one base away is much larger. V and J are truncated by 5 bases and 0 bases respectively, leaving an intervening sequence of 8 bases. From cysteine to phenylalanine, the CDR3 is 14 amino acids long. Kept here is only the CDR3 DNA, which spans 42 bases and is read in frame from base 1. The germline V gene (reference sequence) specifies MNHEY as CDR1 and SMNVEV as CDR2. Library preparation employed the immunoSEQ multiplex PCR assay. The multiplex PCR relied on a mix of 60 forward primers for TCR Vbeta segments and 13 reverse primers for TCR Jbeta segments. A multiplex PCR assay on genomic DNA amplified the CDR3 region of rearranged TCR beta genes. The amplified TCR beta libraries were sequenced on the Illumina HiSeq System as 87-base-pair reads. The original methods were these. In a later analysis, tens of millions of unique TCR beta chains were counted across the approximately 640 repertoires, and some 10 million of these chains were shared by at least two donors. A nearest-neighbor algorithm error-corrected the raw reads and collapsed the reads into unique sequences, merging closely related sequences to remove PCR and sequencing errors. To assign V, D and J gene segments, CDR3 sequences were aligned to IMGT reference sequences. Each retained sequence needed at least a six-nucleotide match to both a V gene segment and a J gene segment. Rearrangements were called productive when the CDR3 lacked stop codons and stayed in frame with V and J; all others were non-productive. CDR3 was defined according to IMGT convention as the region running from the second conserved V-encoded cysteine to the conserved J-encoded phenylalanine. The earlier analysis of 450 to 750 of the donors excluded any sequence lacking an unambiguous match to a single V gene segment. In an earlier analysis of a few hundred of the donors, a V segment was called functional when productive rearrangements were above 56.7%, and segregating when the standard deviation between donors exceeded 5%. A statistical classification framework was built for diagnosing cytomegalovirus status from the catalog of TCR beta chain sequences. V and J gene assignment, in a later analysis, came from comparing TCR nucleotide sequences with IMGT/GENE-DB human TR gene sequences. In a later analysis, CDR3 sequences and most-parsimonious VDJ recombination scenarios were assigned using the TCRdist pipeline. In a later analysis, every TCR beta chain was defined by the combination of its CDR3 amino acid sequence and its V-gene family, and reads without a unique V-gene family were dropped. To address suspected cross-contamination and a sequencing artifact, a later analysis removed 450 to 700 highly shared, low-generation-probability nucleotide sequences. A later analysis calculated a clonal expansion index for each public chain from normalized within-repertoire ranks of inferred template counts. In a later analysis, generation probabilities were computed using a VDJ recombination model fitted to out-of-frame rearrangements, and the results were checked against IGoR. Hypergeometric tests were used in a later analysis to score TCR-TCR, TCR-HLA and TCR-CMV co-occurrence, with a repertoire-size bias correction applied to the TCR pairs. A later analysis estimated false discovery rates by permuting HLA or CMV assignments 20 times. In a later analysis, co-occurring TCRs were grouped using DBSCAN, and TCRdist sequence similarity was added for clustering within HLA-allele-positive subsets. Repertoires with fewer than 30,000 or more than 120,000 public chains were left out of co-occurrence clustering, as were about five repertoires with anomalous nucleotide sharing. The table comes from immuneACCESS by way of TCRdb, which keeps in-frame sequences with V and J called. Part of the clones is missing from these tables; in studies checked, under half for an unresolved V gene and the rest for unknown reasons. The V and J calls and clone size come from that table; D and trimming were worked out from the DNA. A total of roughly 200,000 clones appear in this sample, 75% to 80% of them only once. The ten largest make up less than 3.5% of the sample.

The paper as a whole reports these results and caveats: Sequencing depth was assumed to be roughly uniform across donors in the presence/absence analyses, though that assumption may not hold. In both the original and validation cohorts, the classifier was reported to diagnose cytomegalovirus status with high specificity and sensitivity. Across donors, most TCR sequences were observed very rarely, whereas some public TCRs were present in many individuals. When HLA alleles, especially DR and DQ, strongly co-occurred, TCR associations were difficult to assign to individual alleles. Because some donors lacked HLA typing at each locus, the association tests relied only on the typed subset. Most CMV-associated TCR beta chains appeared to be HLA-restricted in a later analysis, and the HLA associations seemed to be driven largely by CMV exposure. Because counts were too low, some 17 rarely observed V segments, including chromosome 9 orphons, were left out of the earlier analysis of 587 of the donors. Broadly in line with IMGT annotations, most TCR beta V segments showed up in productive rearrangements about 87% or about 30% of the time in an earlier analysis of 587 of the donors. Because the 87-base-pair reads could not distinguish some IMGT-functional V segments, including TRBV6-2 and TRBV6-3, those segments were excluded. A later analysis associated 15,000 to 20,000 TCR beta sequences with specific HLA alleles at a false discovery rate of 0.05. V-gene and J-gene trimming of TCR beta chains was associated with a missense DCLRE1C variant in a later genetic analysis, and the association was replicated in an independent cohort. Linkage disequilibrium might explain the correlated functional status among segregating V segments, but an unknown experimental factor could not be ruled out. In vitro tests confirmed that three of the cytomegalovirus-associated TCR beta chains recognize cytomegalovirus antigens. A later analysis found that TCR association rates varied across HLA loci, with DRB1 alleles showing the most associated TCRs and HLA-C alleles the fewest. Only TCR beta chains were sequenced in this cohort, and the absence of alpha or paired-chain data limited detectable features. The only immune exposure information available for the cohort was CMV serostatus. Compared with the roughly 600-donor mean, donors in an Asian-associated ancestry cluster had fewer N-insertions in productive TCRs, according to a later genetic analysis. It was suggested by the authors that the approach could potentially be generalized to other disease states and immunological phenotypes. A further reported finding was that TCR beta sequences accurately predicted the HLA-A and HLA-B alleles for most subjects in the first cohort. A cluster of highly shared sequence variants was judged likely to represent a technical artifact of the sequencing pipeline. The study listed 150 to 200 TCR beta chains as associated with cytomegalovirus. In a later analysis, several top co-occurrence clusters were reported to appear linked to parvovirus B19, influenza, CMV and Epstein-Barr virus. In a later analysis, HLA-associated TCR beta chains showed more clonal expansion and lower generation probabilities than non-associated chains that were equally common.

The cohort comprised more than 550 healthy bone marrow donors. All cohort members were sampled while nominally healthy, although unrecorded immune exposures were likely present. The donor was CMV seronegative and belonged to the group of around 400 seronegative cohort members. Every donor gave a peripheral blood sample, and the peripheral blood mononuclear cells from that sample were used for TCR beta sequencing. Genomic DNA extraction from the blood cell samples was performed with the Qiagen DNeasy Blood Extraction Kit. The sequence was obtained from a female donor in good health and CMV-seronegative. Sequenced material: PBMCs. The chain couples TRBV27 to TRBJ2-1; the D region possibly corresponds to TRBD1 (6 bases align). CDR3 protein: CASSLDSSYNEQFF. The DNA sequence reads TGTGCCAGCAGTCTGGACAGCTCCTACAATGAGCAGTTCTTC.